This T cell receptor beta chain was identified in a study of cytotoxic CD8 clonotypes in ibrutinib-treated CLL. The CDR3 covers 14 residues. Per the germline V gene, CDR1 is LGHNA and CDR2 is YNFKEQ. Trimming shortened V by 4 bases and J by 0 bases, and 7 bases separated the two germline ends. Some clones are missing from TCRdb's copy, which holds only in-frame ones; the method was immunoSEQ multiplex PCR. This sample yields around 91,000 clones, of which roughly 84% are seen a single time; roughly 5% belongs to the top ten. With regard to this clone: The antigen is undetermined.

Regarding the study as a whole: Clonality grew at ibrutinib response; at progression, it decreased back toward baseline. Patients showed higher baseline clonality than age-matched healthy donors, and it tracked circulating CD8+ T-cell counts.

The source was PBMCs, collected before ibrutinib treatment. The chain couples TRBV4-2 to TRBJ1-3; D gene ambiguous. The receptor's source is a human donor with chronic lymphocytic leukemia. The CDR3 DNA reads TGTGCCAGCAGCCGCTACTTCTCTGGAAACACCATATATTTT. It translates to CASSRYFSGNTIYF.